These 8 T cell receptor beta chains share one sample of origin, sequenced in a study of blood T cell repertoires in COVID-19. Produced via immunoSEQ multiplex PCR; TCRdb's table is partial and in-frame only. The sample carries some 220,000 clones, 65% to 90% recorded once. Sequencing was done on a sample of peripheral blood. Receptors originate from a man over 45 with active or convalescent COVID-19.

The table lists this clone with a count of one. J is TRBJ2-6 and V is TRBV18; D call uncertain. CDR1 is KGHSH, CDR2 LQKENI, per germline. This CDR3 has 15 residues. V was trimmed by 2 bases and J by 4 bases, leaving 9 bases between them. The CDR3 coding sequence is TGTGCCAGCTCACCAGTGAGGTCCGGGGCCAACGTCCTGACTTTC. Translation gives CASSPVRSGANVLTF.

The chain uses TRBV2 and TRBJ2-5; tentative D call: TRBD1 (6 bases). Trimming stripped 6 bases from V and 5 bases from J, with 16 bases between. The CDR3 is 14 residues long. Germline values: CDR1 SNHLY, CDR2 FYNNEI. The CDR3 reads CASRRTVVHETQYF. CDR3 nucleotides: TGTGCCAGCAGAAGGACAGTCGTTCATGAGACCCAGTACTTC. The variable domain in full, completed from reference TRBV2 and TRBJ2-5, reads EPEVTQTPSHQVTQMGQEVILRCVPISNHLYFYWYRQILGQKVEFLVSFYNNEISEKSEIFDDQFSVERPDGSNFTLKIRSTKLEDSAMYFCASRRTVVHETQYFGPGTRLLVL.

V and J are TRBV3-1 (or the pseudogene TRBV3-2) and TRBJ2-1; 9 bases map to TRBD2. Germline CDR1 is LGHDT and CDR2 is YNNKEL (reference sequence). This CDR3 is built from 14 residues. V dropped 3 bases and J dropped 15; count of bases not matched to a gene: 12. The CDR3 loop reads CASSHGIAGGPRFF. The CDR3 DNA is TGTGCCAGCAGCCACGGGATCGCGGGAGGGCCGAGGTTCTTC.

V gene TRBV24-1 combines with J gene TRBJ2-7; maybe TRBD2 (6 bases). With 1 base removed from V and 6 bases from J, the gap between germline ends came to 9 bases. The CDR3 runs 13 residues. Germline V gives CDR1 KGHDR, CDR2 SFDVKD. The CDR3 region is CATSDLWGGEQYF. The CDR3 nucleotides are TGTGCCACCAGTGATTTATGGGGAGGCGAGCAGTACTTC.

The CDR3 sequence is CASSEALQRRPTDTQYF. In nucleotides, the CDR3 is TGTGCCAGCAGTGAAGCGCTCCAGCGGAGACCCACAGATACGCAGTATTTT. This rearrangement joins TRBV6-1 to TRBJ2-3; weak D call: TRBD2 (5 bases). Between the trimmed V and J ends, which lost 0 bases and 2 bases, there was a span of 15 bases. Germline loops: CDR1 MNHNS, CDR2 SASEGT. The CDR3 loop spans 17 amino acids.

V gene TRBV7-2 combines with J gene TRBJ2-1; D might be TRBD2 (7 bases). The CDR3 is made up of 15 amino acids. Trimming stripped 3 bases from V and 3 bases from J, with 12 bases between. Germline V CDR1 and CDR2: SGHTA, FQGNSA. The CDR3 protein is CASSLTGGHYNEQFF. The CDR3, as DNA: TGTGCCAGCAGCTTGACGGGGGGACACTACAATGAGCAGTTCTTC.

This rearrangement joins TRBV5-4 to TRBJ2-7, with a tentative D call TRBD2 (7 bases). Per the germline V gene, CDR1 is SGHNT and CDR2 is YYREEE (reference sequence). The CDR3 spans 15 residues. The ends were cut back, 4 bases at V and 0 bases at J, with 14 bases in the middle. The CDR3 DNA is TGTGCCAGCAGCGAGGCAAGGGGGGGCTCCTACGAGCAGTACTTC. Its translation is CASSEARGGSYEQYF.

The chain links TRBV19 to TRBJ1-1; 7 nucleotides align to TRBD1. The CDR3 has 13 residues. V lost 5 bases to trimming and J lost 4 bases; unmatched junction nucleotides: 4. Germline loops: CDR1 LNHDA, CDR2 SQIVND (reference sequence). The CDR3 is CASSHRGGTEAFF. CDR3 DNA: TGTGCCAGTAGTCACAGGGGCGGCACTGAAGCTTTCTTT.